This T cell receptor (beta chain) was recovered during a study of breast tumors, draining lymph nodes, adjacent tissues. Study conclusions and caveats: Luminal-like breast cancer showed significantly greater tumor-nontumor repertoire similarity than basal-like breast cancer did. Compared with lymph nodes, tumors were less diverse; compared with nontumor tissue, more. Data fit most tumor T cells coming from lymph node, expanding in tumor. That most tumor T cells come from lymph nodes remained unproven.

In its sample, this clonotype was seen many times. Its target is unknown. Germline CDR1 is SGHAT and CDR2 is FQNNGV. The V end was cut by 5 bases, the J end by 0 bases, with 11 bases between. The CDR3 has 14 residues. MiXCR, run by TCRdb on the multiplex PCR reads, gives a single entry per CDR3 protein. In the table there are around 290,000 distinct CDR3 sequences, 30% to 35% of which are singletons. Samples came from axillary lymph nodes draining the breast cancer. This TCR was recovered from a female donor with breast cancer. Some clones in this sample may be carry-over from other donors' samples. The chain combines TRBV11-2 with TRBJ2-7; D gene unclear. Sample: axillary lymph node tissue. The DNA of the CDR3 is TGTGCCAGCAGCCCCAGCATTACCTCCTACGAGCAGTACTTC. The encoded protein is CASSPSITSYEQYF.